This T cell receptor (beta chain) was recovered during a study of blood T cell repertoires in COVID-19. Clones were read by immunoSEQ multiplex PCR, and TCRdb kept only the in-frame ones, dropping some. The sample consists of hundreds of thousands of clones, 75% to 90% of them appearing once. After removal of 4 bases from V and 5 bases from J, the junction contained 4 bases not matched to a gene. Germline CDR1 is SGHRS and CDR2 is YFSETQ. The CDR3 is 14 residues long. The source of this sequence is a woman in her 70s with COVID-19, enrolled during active disease. Sample: peripheral blood. The chain employs TRBV5-1 and TRBJ2-2; the match to TRBD2 covers 8 bases. The CDR3 DNA reads as TGCGCCAGCAGCGAAGGCGGGGGGACCGGGGAGCTGTTTTTT. This gives the protein CASSEGGGTGELFF. Supplemented by reference TRBV5-1 and TRBJ2-2, the full variable domain reads KAGVTQTPRYLIKTRGQQVTLSCSPISGHRSVSWYQQTPGQGLQFLFEYFSETQRNKGNFPGRFSGRQFSNSRSEMNVSTLELGDSALYLCASSEGGGTGELFFGEGSRLTVL.